These 5 T cell receptor beta chains were sequenced from one sample in a study of shared clonotypes between healthy human individuals. Repertoires were generated with immunoSEQ multiplex PCR, while TCRdb's copy carries only in-frame clones and drops some. The profile covers some 2.4 million clones, with 80% to 95% appearing a single time and 0.36% taken by the ten largest. Sequencing was performed on naive CD4+ T cells from PBMCs. Documented subset: CD45RA+ positively selected. Receptors were obtained from a man younger than 30 in good health. Some clones in this sample may be carry-over from other donors' samples.

V and J are TRBV2 and TRBJ1-5; a weak D match, TRBD1 (5 bases). There are 14 residues in the CDR3. Germline assignment: CDR1 SNHLY and CDR2 FYNNEI. Trimming removed 6 bases from V and 1 base from J, with 10 bases in between. The CDR3 region is CASRGVDSNQPQHF. CDR3 nucleotide sequence: TGTGCCAGCAGAGGGGTTGACAGCAATCAGCCCCAGCATTTT.

V and J are TRBV5-1 and TRBJ1-1, with TRBD1 matching 7 bases. This CDR3 comprises 17 residues. V trimming: 0 bases; J trimming: 1 base; junction bases outside the gene matches: 9. Looked up from germline, CDR1 is SGHRS and CDR2 is YFSETQ. The CDR3 nucleotides read TGCGCCAGCAGCTTGGGACAGGGATCCGCGGGGAACACTGAAGCTTTCTTT. The encoded protein is CASSLGQGSAGNTEAFF.

The V and J genes are TRBV11-2 and TRBJ2-5; D perhaps matches TRBD1 (5 bases). Per the germline V gene, CDR1 is SGHAT and CDR2 is FQNNGV. This CDR3 has 14 amino acids. The V gene lost 4 bases and the J gene lost 5 bases, with 14 bases spanning the gap. The CDR3 here is CASSSTYGAETQYF. For the CDR3, the DNA is TGTGCCAGCAGCTCCACCTATGGGGCGGAGACCCAGTACTTC.

Remarks on this clone: Other DNA sequences from this sample encode an identical CDR3 as well. V is TRBV4-1 and J is TRBJ2-2; 9 positions match TRBD2. The CDR3 covers 16 residues. In germline, CDR1 is MGHRA, CDR2 YSYEKL. The V segment lost 1 base and the J segment 3 bases; nucleotides outside the gene matches: 3. Written as DNA, the CDR3 is TGCGCCAGCAGCCAAGCGAGCGGGAGGTACACCGGGGAGCTGTTTTTT. It yields the protein CASSQASGRYTGELFF.

The J gene is TRBJ2-3, the V gene TRBV7-2; the D gene is possibly TRBD1 (6 bases). CDR1 is SGHTA, CDR2 FQGNSA, per germline. The CDR3 contains 16 residues. The V end was cut by 5 bases, the J end by 0 bases, with 15 bases between. This CDR3 reads CASSPNRATSTDTQYF. The CDR3 nucleotides read TGTGCCAGCAGCCCTAACAGGGCAACTAGCACAGATACGCAGTATTTT.